Below, 9 T cell receptor beta chains from the same sample are listed, as sequenced in a study of T cell responses to AZD1222 COVID-19 vaccine. Libraries were prepared by immunoSEQ multiplex PCR; TCRdb keeps only in-frame clonotypes and omits some of them. The top ten hold over 5.5% of the sample, which has 100,000 to 150,000 clones, approximately 85% seen once. The material was peripheral blood, obtained on day 0 of AZD1222 vaccination. The receptors here all came from an adult in good health.

This chain connects TRBV6-5 to TRBJ1-6; D unclear. This CDR3 has 15 amino acids. V was cut by 9 bases and J by 7 bases, with 19 bases left in between. CDR1 is MNHEY and CDR2 is SVGAGI in the germline V gene. The CDR3 DNA reads as TGTGCCAGTACCGACCGCGGGGTGATAAATTCACCCCTCCACTTT. Protein: CASTDRGVINSPLHF.

The V and J genes are TRBV7-6 and TRBJ1-1; tentatively, D is TRBD1 (5 bases). Germline lookup yields CDR1 SGHVS and CDR2 FNYEAQ. V lost 5 bases and J 4 bases, leaving 14 bases between the germline ends. The CDR3 extends over 14 amino acids. Here the CDR3 reads CASSPPSGGTEAFF. The CDR3 nucleotides are TGTGCCAGCAGCCCTCCGTCCGGGGGCACTGAAGCTTTCTTT.

This sequence joins TRBV18 and TRBJ1-1, with 8 nucleotides matching TRBD1. The CDR3 is 14 amino acids. The germline V gene has CDR1 KGHSH and CDR2 LQKENI. The ends lost 1 base at V and 9 bases at J; junction bases unmatched: 7. As DNA, the CDR3 is TGTGCCAGCTCACCACTTGGACAGGGCGGGCAAGCTTTCTTT. Protein product: CASSPLGQGGQAFF.

The chain uses TRBV18 and TRBJ1-2; a possible D gene is TRBD1 (6 bases). Germline V gene data show CDR1 as KGHSH and CDR2 as LQKENI. The CDR3 runs to 15 residues. V was clipped by 0 bases and J by 4 bases, with 12 bases between them. The CDR3 is CASSPPKGGFYGYTF. The CDR3 DNA sequence: TGTGCCAGCTCACCACCGAAGGGGGGCTTCTATGGCTACACCTTC.

V is TRBV19 and J is TRBJ2-1; 10 bases match TRBD1. CDR1 and CDR2 (germline): LNHDA, SQIVND (reference sequence). The ends lost 7 bases at V and 7 bases at J; junction bases unmatched: 10. This CDR3 has 15 amino acids. In DNA form, the CDR3 reads TGTGCCAGTACCCTAAGGACAGGGGGAGGGAATGAGCAGTTCTTC. This translates into CASTLRTGGGNEQFF.

The V and J genes are TRBV28 and TRBJ2-7; D gene unclear. This CDR3 is 10 amino acids long. V was trimmed by 6 bases and J by 4 bases, leaving 4 bases between them. Germline values: CDR1 MDHEN, CDR2 SYDVKM. CDR3 bases: TGTGCCAGCAGACAATACGAGCAGTACTTC. Encoded protein: CASRQYEQYF.

CDR3 bases: TGCAGCGTTGGGGGCTCCATCGGGGGTGAGCAGTACTTC. Translated, it gives CSVGGSIGGEQYF. The gene calls are TRBV29-1 and TRBJ2-7; maybe TRBD2 (6 bases). The V gene's germline CDR1 is SQVTM and CDR2 ANQGSEA. This CDR3 has 13 amino acids. Trimming left V 4 bases short and J 7 bases short, with 17 bases between.

V gene TRBV19 combines with J gene TRBJ1-3; D remains unclear. CDR3 length: 16 residues. Trimming took 7 bases from V and 3 from J, leaving 19 bases between them. Germline V gene sequence: CDR1 LNHDA, CDR2 SQIVND (reference sequence). CDR3 sequence: CASNGRAGVDGNTIYF. CDR3 DNA: TGTGCCAGTAACGGTCGTGCCGGGGTCGATGGAAACACCATATATTTT. The full variable domain, with the rest looked up from reference TRBV19 and TRBJ1-3, is DGGITQSPKYLFRKEGQNVTLSCEQNLNHDAMYWYRQDPGQGLRLIYYSQIVNDFQKGDIAEGYSVSREKKESFPLTVTSAQKNPTAFYLCASNGRAGVDGNTIYFGEGSWLTVV.

With respect to this clone: The sample carries other DNA sequences with the same CDR3. The chain has TRBV28 and TRBJ1-1, with D uncertain. This CDR3 spans 11 amino acids. Trimming shortened V by 8 bases and J by 8 bases, and 12 bases separated the two germline ends. The germline V gene has CDR1 MDHEN and CDR2 SYDVKM. This chain's CDR3 is CASRGRPEAFF. In DNA form, the CDR3 reads TGTGCCAGCCGCGGGCGGCCCGAAGCTTTCTTT.